Below are 3 T cell receptor beta chains sequenced from a single sample in a study of cytomegalovirus exposure and HLA in healthy donors. Amplification used 60 Vbeta primers and 13 Jbeta primers. Libraries were prepared by immunoSEQ multiplex PCR; TCRdb keeps only in-frame clonotypes and omits some of them. The sample carries 89,000 or so clones, more than 70% recorded once. The sample consisted of PBMCs. The receptors were gathered from a man between 18 and 35 years old in good health and CMV-seropositive.

The chain recombines TRBV27 with TRBJ1-2, with TRBD1 matching over 9 bases. This CDR3 has 15 amino acids. With 9 bases clipped from V and 0 bases from J, the junction kept 8 bases outside the gene matches. Germline V gives CDR1 MNHEY, CDR2 SMNVEV (reference sequence). The CDR3 protein is CASPGQGRTNYGYTF. CDR3 DNA: TGTGCCAGTCCGGGACAGGGAAGGACTAACTATGGCTACACCTTC.

The rearrangement uses TRBV2 and TRBJ1-1; unclear D gene. The CDR3 loop spans 14 amino acids. V was shortened by 4 bases and J by 3 bases, with 12 bases between the two germline ends. The V gene's germline CDR1 is SNHLY and CDR2 FYNNEI. The CDR3 DNA sequence: TGTGCCAGCAGTGGGACCCAGGAGGACACTGAAGCTTTCTTT. This sequence encodes CASSGTQEDTEAFF.

This clone was picked up one time. V usage is TRBV25-1 and J usage is TRBJ2-5; 7 nucleotides align to TRBD1. The CDR3 spans 14 residues. Germline CDR1 is MGHDK and CDR2 is SYGVNS. J was trimmed by 8 bases and V by 5 bases; bases with no gene match: 11. The CDR3 region has the DNA TGTGCCAGCAGTTTCGCCACAGGGGTAAACACCCAGTACTTC. Its protein is CASSFATGVNTQYF.